This T cell receptor beta chain appears in the sequencing data of a study of glioma-infiltrating T cells. The germline V gene has CDR1 LNHDA and CDR2 SQIVND (reference sequence). The V end was cut by 0 bases, the J end by 4 bases, with 13 bases between. The CDR3 has 16 residues. The iRepertoire nested amplicon-rescue multiplex PCR amplified TCR alpha and beta CDR3s from RNA. TCRdb called the multiplex PCR reads again in MiXCR, with one record for every CDR3 protein. The table shows about 130,000 distinct CDR3 sequences, with roughly 25% occurring only once. This clonotype was seen at least ten times. The chain couples TRBV19 to TRBJ2-1; possible D gene TRBD2, 6 bases. This sequence originates from a human donor with low-grade glioma or glioblastoma, undergoing nonglioma brain surgery, or in good health (not recorded which). The sample was glioma tissue, nonneoplastic brain tissue, or PBMCs (not recorded which). CDR3 sequence reads: CASSIEASDVYNEQFF. The CDR3 DNA reads as TGTGCCAGTAGTATAGAGGCTAGCGATGTATACAATGAGCAGTTCTTC.